Presented here are 32 T cell receptor beta chains from one specimen sequenced in a study of blood T cell repertoires in COVID-19 (dated by TCRdb to 2019 to 2021). Libraries came from the immunoSEQ multiplex PCR assay. What TCRdb holds here is the immuneACCESS table cut down to in-frame rearrangements. Part of the clones is not present; checked against another copy, under half of the missing clones reflect an unresolved V gene, and the others are unexplained. The sample table records 450,000 to 500,000 clones; roughly 88% of these occur just once. The top ten clones comprise roughly 3.2% of the sample. The specimen sequenced was peripheral blood. These receptors were collected from a human donor in a cohort sampled during active COVID-19.

V gene TRBV18 combines with J gene TRBJ2-7; 12 nucleotides match TRBD2. Unmatched junction bases numbered 9, after V lost 2 bases and J lost 4 bases. Germline CDR1 reads KGHSH; CDR2 reads LQKENI. This CDR3 region has 17 residues. The CDR3 DNA sequence: TGTGCCAGCTCACCAATGGGGCTAGCGGGAGGGCCGTACGAGCAGTACTTC. Translation gives CASSPMGLAGGPYEQYF.

This chain uses TRBV5-1 with TRBJ2-1; 7 bases map to TRBD1. The CDR3 covers 15 residues. Germline-derived CDR1 and CDR2 are SGHRS and YFSETQ. V lost 0 bases and J lost 3; bases outside the gene matches: 3. CDR3 sequence (DNA): TGCGCCAGCAGCTTGGGACAGGGAATCTACAATGAGCAGTTCTTC. It specifies CASSLGQGIYNEQFF.

The chain recombines TRBV4-3 with TRBJ2-1; 8 bases map to TRBD2. Germline V gives CDR1 LGHNA, CDR2 YSLEER. This CDR3 contains 15 residues. Losses at the gene ends were 1 base for V and 6 bases for J; bases not matched to a gene: 5. This CDR3 is CASSQVAGGSNEQFF. CDR3 sequence (DNA): TGCGCCAGCAGCCAAGTGGCGGGAGGCTCCAATGAGCAGTTCTTC.

This sequence joins TRBV6-2 or TRBV6-3 and TRBJ2-7; weak D call: TRBD2 (5 bases). This CDR3 region has 13 residues. Deletions cut 4 bases from V and 3 bases from J, with 10 bases between. Germline V gene lookup returns CDR1 MNHEY and CDR2 SVGEGT. CDR3 residues: CASSFSVRYEQYF. In DNA form, the CDR3 reads TGTGCCAGCAGTTTTAGCGTTCGCTACGAGCAGTACTTC.

This clone was seen just once. The chain is built from TRBV5-1 and TRBJ2-1, with a weak D call TRBD2 (5 bases). V was cut by 4 bases and J by 4 bases, with 18 bases left in between. Per the germline V gene, CDR1 is SGHRS and CDR2 is YFSETQ. The CDR3 runs to 16 residues. Here the CDR3 reads CASSEGLSTIYNEQFF. In DNA form, the CDR3 reads TGCGCCAGCAGCGAAGGACTCTCCACCATATACAATGAGCAGTTCTTC.

This sequence joins TRBV7-9 and TRBJ2-3; unclear D gene. This CDR3 is 16 amino acids long. V lost 1 base and J 2 bases, leaving 13 bases between the germline ends. The germline CDR1 and CDR2 sequences are SEHNR and FQNEAQ (reference sequence). DNA for the CDR3: TGTGCCAGCAGCTTAGTTCTAAGTTCTCACACAGATACGCAGTATTTT. Translation gives CASSLVLSSHTDTQYF.

This chain connects TRBV5-1 to TRBJ2-4, with D perhaps TRBD2 (7 bases). Germline loops: CDR1 SGHRS, CDR2 YFSETQ. The CDR3 covers 14 residues. V lost 0 bases and J lost 8, with 12 bases in between. CDR3 sequence reads: CASSLAGGADIQYF. CDR3 nucleotides: TGCGCCAGCAGCTTGGCGGGGGGCGCGGACATTCAGTACTTC.

The V gene is TRBV29-1, the J gene TRBJ2-7; 8 bases align to TRBD1. Germline V gene sequence: CDR1 SQVTM, CDR2 ANQGSEA. This CDR3 spans 14 amino acids. V trimming: 8 bases; J trimming: 1 base; junction bases outside the gene matches: 10. Written as DNA, the CDR3 is TGCAGCACCGCCGGGACAGGAGGTTCCTACGAGCAGTACTTC. This gives the protein CSTAGTGGSYEQYF.

The genes are TRBV23-1 and TRBJ1-2; D gene uncertain. TRBV23-1 is noted as an ORF with a role that remains uncertain. Trimming removed 0 bases from V and 7 bases from J, with 6 bases in between. The CDR3 totals 12 residues. The CDR3 sequence is CASSQSACGYTF. The CDR3 region has the DNA TGCGCCAGCAGTCAATCGGCATGTGGCTACACCTTC.

The CDR3 DNA sequence: TGCAGCGGCGGGACTAGCGGGATGGGAAATACGCAGTATTTT. It specifies CSGGTSGMGNTQYF. This chain links TRBV29-1 with TRBJ2-3, with TRBD2 matching 13 bases. V dropped 7 bases and J dropped 7; count of bases not matched to a gene: 8. The germline CDR1 and CDR2 sequences are SQVTM and ANQGSEA. This CDR3 is 14 amino acids long.

The chain links TRBV2 to TRBJ1-2; no firm D call. This CDR3 has 13 residues. The V end lost 2 bases, the J end lost 3 bases, and 7 bases lay between the germline ends. Germline V CDR1 and CDR2: SNHLY, FYNNEI. The CDR3 sequence is CASSESQDYGYTF. In nucleotides, the CDR3 is TGTGCCAGCAGTGAAAGTCAGGACTATGGCTACACCTTC.

This chain uses TRBV19 with TRBJ2-3; TRBD1 might be the D (5 bases). This CDR3 has 15 residues. The V end lost 4 bases, the J end lost 3 bases, and 14 bases lay between the germline ends. The germline CDR1 and CDR2 sequences are LNHDA and SQIVND (reference sequence). CDR3 amino acids: CASSRVWGSTDTQYF. The CDR3 coding sequence is TGTGCCAGTAGTAGGGTGTGGGGCTCGACAGATACGCAGTATTTT.

Concerning this clone itself: In the same sample, other DNA sequences code for this CDR3. V and J are TRBV20-1 and TRBJ1-2; 8 bases are shared with TRBD1. There are 11 residues in the CDR3. Trimming removed 5 bases from V and 8 bases from J; junction bases left unmatched: 4. The germline V gene has CDR1 DFQATT and CDR2 SNEGSKA (reference sequence). CDR3 in DNA: TGCAGTGCTCGGACAGGGCGAGGCTACACCTTC. Its protein product is CSARTGRGYTF.

V usage is TRBV7-9 and J usage is TRBJ1-2; 8 nucleotides align to TRBD1. The ends lost 4 bases at V and 4 bases at J; junction bases unmatched: 11. This CDR3 has 16 amino acids. Germline V lookup: CDR1 SEHNR, CDR2 FQNEAQ (reference sequence). The CDR3 here is CASSYSPGQAFYGYTF. The CDR3 nucleotides are TGTGCCAGCAGCTACTCTCCGGGACAGGCTTTCTATGGCTACACCTTC.

The CDR3 DNA reads TGTGCCAGTAGTACCAGACAGGGCAATAGCAATCAGCCCCAGCATTTT. Residues: CASSTRQGNSNQPQHF. V usage is TRBV19 and J usage is TRBJ1-5; 7 bases are a match to TRBD1. Germline loops: CDR1 LNHDA, CDR2 SQIVND (reference sequence). There are 16 residues in the CDR3. V lost 4 bases, J lost 0 bases, and 6 bases stayed unmatched.

The chain employs TRBV12-5 and TRBJ1-2; 12 positions agree with TRBD1. The length of the CDR3 is 16 residues. The germline V gene has CDR1 LGHNT and CDR2 FRNRAP. V lost 1 base to trimming and J lost 8 bases; unmatched junction nucleotides: 8. This CDR3 reads CASGLDDGGQGAGYTF. The CDR3 nucleotides read TGTGCTAGTGGTTTGGACGATGGGGGACAGGGGGCCGGCTACACCTTC.

This clone has more than one count but fewer than ten. The sample has other DNA sequences that encode this CDR3 too. The chain links TRBV7-2 to TRBJ1-5; D ambiguous. The CDR3 has 15 residues. Deletions cut 1 base from V and 0 bases from J, with 7 bases between. CDR1 is SGHTA and CDR2 is FQGNSA in the germline V gene. The CDR3 DNA is TGTGCCAGCAGCTTAGGAGGGTATAGCAATCAGCCCCAGCATTTT. Translation: CASSLGGYSNQPQHF.

The chain links TRBV6-1 to TRBJ2-7; D might be TRBD1 (6 bases). The germline V gene has CDR1 MNHNS and CDR2 SASEGT. V lost 5 bases, J lost 13 bases, and 15 bases lay in between. This CDR3 spans 11 amino acids. CDR3 DNA sequence: TGTGCCAGCAGTCACCGGGACACTCCCTACTTC. Translation: CASSHRDTPYF.

The chain combines TRBV7-2 with TRBJ1-5, with TRBD1 as a possible D gene (6 bases). Per germline, CDR1 SGHTA and CDR2 FQGNSA. The V and J ends lost 4 bases and 2 bases respectively, with 12 bases between them. The CDR3 is made up of 15 amino acids. CDR3 sequence: CASSSSGVGNQPQHF. The CDR3 DNA reads as TGTGCCAGCAGCTCATCAGGGGTGGGCAATCAGCCCCAGCATTTT. The whole variable domain, filled in from reference TRBV7-2 and TRBJ1-5, reads GAGVSQSPSNKVTEKGKDVELRCDPISGHTALYWYRQSLGQGLEFLIYFQGNSAPDKSGLPSDRFSAERTGGSVSTLTIQRTQQEDSAVYLCASSSSGVGNQPQHFGDGTRLSIL.

This sequence joins TRBV19 and TRBJ1-5, with a tentative D call TRBD1 (6 bases). The CDR3 consists of 17 residues. Germline loops: CDR1 LNHDA, CDR2 SQIVND (reference sequence). Trimming shortened V by 5 bases and J by 1 base, and 18 bases separated the two germline ends. The CDR3 sequence: CASSGRNRVSSNQPQHF. DNA of the CDR3: TGTGCCAGTAGTGGCCGGAACAGGGTTTCGAGCAATCAGCCCCAGCATTTT.

This sequence joins TRBV21-1 and TRBJ1-5; the D call of TRBD1 is as the table states it, not checked on the DNA. TRBV21-1 is flagged as a pseudogene. The CDR3 is 16 residues long. CDR3 in amino acids: CASSERTGPGNQPQHF. CDR3 nucleotide sequence: TGTGCCAGCAGCGAACGGACAGGGCCGGGTAATCAGCCCCAGCATTTT.

This chain connects TRBV7-2 to TRBJ2-7, with 13 bases fitting TRBD2. This CDR3 region has 15 residues. The V and J ends lost 6 bases and 5 bases, in that order; junction bases with no gene match: 7. Germline CDR1 is SGHTA and CDR2 is FQGNSA. CDR3 protein: CASSPRTSGSHEQYF. In nucleotides, the CDR3 is TGTGCCAGCAGTCCTAGGACTAGCGGGAGCCACGAGCAGTACTTC.

V and J are TRBV19 and TRBJ2-5, with 15 nucleotides matching TRBD2. This CDR3 is built from 16 residues. CDR1 and CDR2 from the germline V gene are LNHDA and SQIVND (reference sequence). Losses at the gene ends were 4 bases for V and 5 bases for J; bases not matched to a gene: 5. The CDR3, as DNA: TGTGCCAGTAGTACACGGACTAGCGGGAGGGACGAGACCCAGTACTTC. This codes for CASSTRTSGRDETQYF.

CDR3 bases: TGTGCCAGCAGACATGGGACAGCGAACACTGAAGCTTTCTTT. Protein sequence: CASRHGTANTEAFF. The genes are TRBV6-6 and TRBJ1-1; TRBD1 agrees at 7 bases. The CDR3 is 14 residues long. Germline trimming cut 6 bases from V and 1 base from J; bases unmatched to any gene: 5. From germline, CDR1 is MNHNY and CDR2 SVGAGI (reference sequence).

This clone was seen just once. The V gene is TRBV7-3, the J gene TRBJ2-3, with 10 bases fitting TRBD2. Germline CDR1 reads SGHTA; CDR2 reads FQGTGA. With V trimmed by 2 bases and J by 2 bases, 7 bases remained unmatched. The CDR3 contains 17 residues. CDR3 protein: CASSLSSSGSLTDTQYF. CDR3 nucleotides: TGTGCCAGCAGCTTATCTTCTAGCGGGAGCCTCACAGATACGCAGTATTTT. The whole variable domain, filled in from reference TRBV7-3 and TRBJ2-3, reads GAGVSQTPSNKVTEKGKYVELRCDPISGHTALYWYRQSLGQGPEFLIYFQGTGAADDSGLPNDRFFAVRPEGSVSTLKIQRTERGDSAVYLCASSLSSSGSLTDTQYFGPGTRLTVL.

This chain joins TRBV2 and TRBJ1-4; TRBD1 might be the D (5 bases). CDR1 and CDR2 (germline): SNHLY, FYNNEI. This CDR3 is 15 amino acids long. V was pared by 6 bases and J by 0 bases, with 11 bases between. CDR3 sequence reads: CASRPLGATNEKLFF. The CDR3 nucleotides are TGTGCCAGCAGACCCCTAGGGGCAACTAATGAAAAACTGTTTTTT. Using reference TRBV2 and TRBJ1-4 for the parts outside the CDR3, the full variable domain is EPEVTQTPSHQVTQMGQEVILRCVPISNHLYFYWYRQILGQKVEFLVSFYNNEISEKSEIFDDQFSVERPDGSNFTLKIRSTKLEDSAMYFCASRPLGATNEKLFFGSGTQLSVL.

This chain connects TRBV2 to TRBJ1-2; 8 positions match TRBD1. The V gene end was trimmed by 6 bases and the J gene end by 4 bases; junction bases not matched to a gene: 7. The CDR3 is made up of 14 amino acids. Germline CDR1 is SNHLY and CDR2 is FYNNEI. In DNA, the CDR3 is TGTGCCAGCAGACCCCAGGGGGCTCTCTATGGCTACACCTTC. Protein: CASRPQGALYGYTF.

The genes are TRBV5-4 and TRBJ1-3; 8 bases are shared with TRBD1. The germline V gene has CDR1 SGHNT and CDR2 YYREEE (reference sequence). This CDR3 contains 17 residues. Trimming at V came to 3 bases and at J to 7 bases, leaving 15 bases not matched to a gene. DNA for the CDR3: TGTGCCAGCAGCTCCGGGACAGGATTAGGGATAGGTAACACCATATATTTT. It is translated as CASSSGTGLGIGNTIYF. Drawing the rest from reference TRBV5-4 and TRBJ1-3, the complete variable domain is ETGVTQSPTHLIKTRGQQVTLRCSSQSGHNTVSWYQQALGQGPQFIFQYYREEENGRGNFPPRFSGLQFPNYSSELNVNALELDDSALYLCASSSGTGLGIGNTIYFGEGSWLTVV.

V gene TRBV10-3 combines with J gene TRBJ2-3; 7 nucleotides agree with TRBD1. Germline assignment: CDR1 ENHRY and CDR2 SYGVKD. The V gene end was trimmed by 6 bases and the J gene end by 1 base; junction bases not matched to a gene: 4. The CDR3 is made up of 14 amino acids. The CDR3 DNA sequence: TGTGCCATCAGCCCCGGACAGGGCACAGATACGCAGTATTTT. Its protein is CAISPGQGTDTQYF.

V and J are TRBV20-1 and TRBJ1-6, with 7 positions matching TRBD1. V gave up 3 bases and J gave up 14 bases; unmatched junction bases: 4. Germline CDR1 and CDR2: DFQATT and SNEGSKA (reference sequence). This CDR3 region has 11 residues. CDR3 DNA sequence: TGCAGTGCTAGGCTGGGGACAGCCCTCCACTTT. Translated: CSARLGTALHF.

This clone turned up a few times. The genes are TRBV25-1 and TRBJ2-7; D might be TRBD1 (6 bases). V gave up 3 bases and J gave up 2 bases, with 14 bases separating them. CDR1 is MGHDK and CDR2 is SYGVNS in the germline V gene. CDR3 length: 15 amino acids. The CDR3 is CASSDRGSFTYEQYF. The CDR3 coding sequence is TGTGCCAGCAGTGACAGGGGCAGCTTTACCTACGAGCAGTACTTC.

The chain has TRBV28 and TRBJ2-3; 7 bases are shared with TRBD2. CDR1 and CDR2 (germline): MDHEN, SYDVKM. The CDR3 contains 13 residues. V lost 11 bases and J lost 1; bases outside the gene matches: 6. As DNA, the CDR3 is TGTGCCGGTTCCAGCGGGGGCACAGATACGCAGTATTTT. Its translation is CAGSSGGTDTQYF.